This T cell receptor (beta chain) was identified during a study of T cell responses to AZD1222 COVID-19 vaccine. Germline CDR1 MDHEN, CDR2 SYDVKM. Trimming removed 3 bases from V and 6 bases from J; junction bases left unmatched: 5. CDR3 length: 14 amino acids. Method: immunoSEQ multiplex PCR; TCRdb's copy keeps in-frame clones and lacks some. The data hold roughly 140,000 clones, with about 90% observed a single time. Study-wide results and limits: Seropositive status at baseline applied to only five to seven AZD1222 recipients. Repertoire collection took place solely once the T cell response had peaked. Donors were mostly white British, more females; clonal diversity possibly underestimated.

In regard to this clone: Its matching antigen is unknown.

The sequence was obtained from an adult in good health. This sequence joins TRBV28 and TRBJ1-5; TRBD1 aligns across 7 bases. The source material was peripheral blood, sampled on day 0 of AZD1222 vaccination. CDR3 sequence reads: CASSLGGTAQPQHF. The DNA for the CDR3 is TGTGCCAGCAGTTTGGGAGGGACAGCTCAGCCCCAGCATTTT. Based on the CDR3 plus reference TRBV28 and TRBJ1-5, the full variable domain is DVKVTQSSRYLVKRTGEKVFLECVQDMDHENMFWYRQDPGLGLRLIYFSYDVKMKEKGDIPEGYSVSREKKERFSLILESASTNQTSMYLCASSLGGTAQPQHFGDGTRLSIL.